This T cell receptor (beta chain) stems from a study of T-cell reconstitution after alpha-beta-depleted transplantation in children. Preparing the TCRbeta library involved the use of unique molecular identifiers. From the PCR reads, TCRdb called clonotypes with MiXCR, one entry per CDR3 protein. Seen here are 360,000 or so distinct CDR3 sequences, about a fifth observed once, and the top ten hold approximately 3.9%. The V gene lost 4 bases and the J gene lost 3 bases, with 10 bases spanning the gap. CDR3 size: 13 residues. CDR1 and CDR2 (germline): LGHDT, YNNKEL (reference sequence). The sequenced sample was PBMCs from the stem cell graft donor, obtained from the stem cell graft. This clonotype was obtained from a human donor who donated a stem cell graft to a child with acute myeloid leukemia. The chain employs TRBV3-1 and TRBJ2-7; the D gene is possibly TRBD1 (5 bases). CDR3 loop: CASSRAQGYEQYF. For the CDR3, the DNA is TGTGCCAGCAGCCGCGCCCAGGGCTACGAGCAGTACTTC.